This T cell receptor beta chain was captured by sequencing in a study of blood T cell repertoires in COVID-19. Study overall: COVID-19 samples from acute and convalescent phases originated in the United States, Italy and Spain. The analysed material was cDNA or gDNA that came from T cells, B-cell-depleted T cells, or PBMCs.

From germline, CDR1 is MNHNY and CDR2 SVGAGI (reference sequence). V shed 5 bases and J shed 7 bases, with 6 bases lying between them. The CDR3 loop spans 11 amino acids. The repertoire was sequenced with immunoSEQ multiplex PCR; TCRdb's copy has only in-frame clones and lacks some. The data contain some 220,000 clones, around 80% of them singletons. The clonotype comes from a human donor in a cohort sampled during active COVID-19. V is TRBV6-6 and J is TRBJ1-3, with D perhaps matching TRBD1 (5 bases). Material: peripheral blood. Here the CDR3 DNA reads TGTGCCAGCAGTAAGGGGAACACCATATATTTT. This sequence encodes CASSKGNTIYF.